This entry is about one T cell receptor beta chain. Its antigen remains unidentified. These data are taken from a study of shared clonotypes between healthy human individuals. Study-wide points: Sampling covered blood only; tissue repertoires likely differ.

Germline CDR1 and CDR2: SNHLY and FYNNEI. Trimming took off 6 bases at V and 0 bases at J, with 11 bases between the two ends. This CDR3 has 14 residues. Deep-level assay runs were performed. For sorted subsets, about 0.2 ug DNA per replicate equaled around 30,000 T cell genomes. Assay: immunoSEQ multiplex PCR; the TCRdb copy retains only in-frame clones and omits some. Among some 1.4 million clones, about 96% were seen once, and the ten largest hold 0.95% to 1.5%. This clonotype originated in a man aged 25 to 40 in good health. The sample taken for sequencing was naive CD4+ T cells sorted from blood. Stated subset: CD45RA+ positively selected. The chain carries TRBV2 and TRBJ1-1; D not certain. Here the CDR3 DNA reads TGTGCCAGCAGCTTGGAAGGGATGAACACTGAAGCTTTCTTT. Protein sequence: CASSLEGMNTEAFF.